These 23 T cell receptor beta chains came from one sample sequenced in a study of cytotoxic CD8 clonotypes in ibrutinib-treated CLL. The method was immunoSEQ multiplex PCR; TCRdb's version includes in-frame clones alone and lacks a portion of them. Of some 300,000 clones listed, 80% are singletons. Here the sequenced sample was PBMCs, taken before ibrutinib treatment. Receptors originate from a human donor with chronic lymphocytic leukemia.

J is TRBJ2-2 and V is TRBV5-1; D might be TRBD2 (6 bases). This CDR3 is built from 18 residues. CDR1 and CDR2 from the germline V gene are SGHRS and YFSETQ. V lost 4 bases and J lost 3, with 22 bases in between. The CDR3 sequence: CASSTGYLADQYTGELFF. CDR3 in DNA: TGCGCCAGCAGCACCGGGTACTTAGCGGACCAGTACACCGGGGAGCTGTTTTTT.

The genes are TRBV29-1 and TRBJ1-1, with TRBD1 as a possible D gene (6 bases). Germline CDR1 is SQVTM and CDR2 is ANQGSEA. Deletions cut 6 bases from V and 10 bases from J, with 18 bases between. The CDR3 covers 12 residues. The CDR3: CSVPRRGRRAFF. The CDR3 DNA reads TGCAGCGTCCCCCGTCGGGGGCGCCGAGCTTTCTTT.

The chain has TRBV11-2 and TRBJ1-2, with D tentatively TRBD1 (5 bases). The length of the CDR3 is 15 residues. Germline lookup yields CDR1 SGHAT and CDR2 FQNNGV. Trimming removed 4 bases at V and 1 base at J, with 13 bases between. CDR3 nucleotide sequence: TGTGCCAGCAGCTCCGACAGAGCGTTTAACTATGGCTACACCTTC. Translation: CASSSDRAFNYGYTF.

The chain employs TRBV27 and TRBJ2-4; D is ambiguous. The CDR3 sequence is 15 residues long. CDR1 MNHEY and CDR2 SMNVEV come from the germline V gene (reference sequence). V gave up 2 bases and J gave up 0 bases, with 8 bases separating them. The CDR3 sequence: CASSLVALAKNIQYF. The CDR3 DNA reads as TGTGCCAGCAGTTTAGTGGCCCTAGCCAAAAACATTCAGTACTTC.

The V and J genes are TRBV5-4 and TRBJ2-7; 8 bases line up with TRBD2. V was clipped by 4 bases and J by 6 bases; unmatched bases: 12. Germline values: CDR1 SGHNT, CDR2 YYREEE (reference sequence). CDR3 length: 15 residues. The CDR3 DNA follows: TGTGCCAGCAGCCCCCCCGGGACTAGAAGTGCCGAGCAGTACTTC. The encoded protein is CASSPPGTRSAEQYF. Drawing the rest from reference TRBV5-4 and TRBJ2-7, the complete variable domain is ETGVTQSPTHLIKTRGQQVTLRCSSQSGHNTVSWYQQALGQGPQFIFQYYREEENGRGNFPPRFSGLQFPNYSSELNVNALELDDSALYLCASSPPGTRSAEQYFGPGTRLTVT.

The chain uses TRBV7-9 and TRBJ2-2; D is uncertain. The CDR3 runs 16 residues. V dropped 5 bases and J dropped 0 bases, with 13 bases sitting between them. Germline V lookup: CDR1 SEHNR, CDR2 FQNEAQ (reference sequence). CDR3 region: CASSAHLGSNTGELFF. The CDR3 nucleotides read TGTGCCAGCAGCGCCCACTTGGGTTCGAACACCGGGGAGCTGTTTTTT.

V and J are TRBV9 and TRBJ2-1; maybe TRBD2 (5 bases). The V gene lost 4 bases and the J gene lost 0 bases, with 26 bases spanning the gap. The germline gives CDR1 SGDLS, CDR2 YYNGEE. This CDR3 has 20 residues. CDR3 bases: TGTGCCAGCAGCCGGACCTACTCACCGGGATGGGGAAGCTCCTACAATGAGCAGTTCTTC. Its protein is CASSRTYSPGWGSSYNEQFF. Combining the CDR3 with reference TRBV9 and TRBJ2-1 gives the whole variable domain DSGVTQTPKHLITATGQRVTLRCSPRSGDLSVYWYQQSLDQGLQFLIQYYNGEERAKGNILERFSAQQFPDLHSELNLSSLELGDSALYFCASSRTYSPGWGSSYNEQFFGPGTRLTVL.

The gene calls are TRBV6-6 and TRBJ2-6; D uncertain. This CDR3 has 15 amino acids. V shed 0 bases and J shed 2 bases, with 5 bases lying between them. CDR1 MNHNY and CDR2 SVGAGI come from the germline V gene (reference sequence). CDR3 nucleotide sequence: TGTGCCAGCAGTTACTCAATTGCTGGGGCCAACGTCCTGACTTTC. Protein product: CASSYSIAGANVLTF.

The chain combines TRBV30 with TRBJ2-7; 7 bases are shared with TRBD2. The germline gives CDR1 GTSNPN, CDR2 SVGIG (reference sequence). V shed 3 bases, J shed 4 bases, and the junction held 6 bases outside the gene matches. This CDR3 has 13 residues. CDR3 DNA: TGTGCCTGGAGACGGGGGGTAAGGTACGAGCAGTACTTC. Protein product: CAWRRGVRYEQYF. The full variable domain, with the rest looked up from reference TRBV30 and TRBJ2-7, is SQTIHQWPATLVQPVGSPLSLECTVEGTSNPNLYWYRQAAGRGLQLLFYSVGIGQISSEVPQNLSASRPQDRQFILSSKKLLLSDSGFYLCAWRRGVRYEQYFGPGTRLTVT.

This clone has only a few counts. V gene TRBV15 combines with J gene TRBJ2-2; D may be TRBD1 (6 bases). There are 16 residues in the CDR3. CDR1 is LNHNV, CDR2 YYDKDF, per germline (reference sequence). The V gene lost 2 bases and the J gene lost 5 bases, with 15 bases spanning the gap. In nucleotides, the CDR3 is TGTGCCACCAGCAGACCAGTGGCAAGGGGGACCGGGGAGCTGTTTTTT. It encodes CATSRPVARGTGELFF.

The rearrangement joins TRBV5-8 to TRBJ2-5, with 7 positions matching TRBD1. Germline CDR1 and CDR2: SGHTS and YDEGEE. With V trimmed by 2 bases and J by 2 bases, 9 bases remained unmatched. CDR3 size: 16 residues. The CDR3 loop is CASSLILTGTQETQYF. In DNA form, the CDR3 reads TGTGCCAGCAGCTTAATCCTGACAGGGACACAAGAGACCCAGTACTTC.

About this clone: Other nucleotide sequences from this sample produce the same CDR3. The CDR3 protein is CASSESGGVYEQYF. CDR3 nucleotide sequence: TGCGCCAGCAGTGAGTCTGGGGGTGTATACGAGCAGTACTTC. The chain recombines TRBV10-2 with TRBJ2-7; perhaps D is TRBD1 or TRBD2 (5 bases each). The germline V and J ends were trimmed by 0 bases and 4 bases, with 10 bases remaining between them. The CDR3 is made up of 14 amino acids. CDR1 and CDR2 from the germline V gene are WSHSY and SAAADI.

The chain combines TRBV10-3 with TRBJ2-7; D is uncertain. Trimming left V 1 base short and J 4 bases short, with 2 bases between. The CDR3 has 11 residues. Germline values: CDR1 ENHRY, CDR2 SYGVKD. CDR3 amino acids: CAISEFYEQYF. For the CDR3, the DNA is TGTGCCATCAGTGAGTTTTACGAGCAGTACTTC.

V usage is TRBV9 and J usage is TRBJ1-5, with D possibly TRBD1 on 6 matching bases. Looked up from germline, CDR1 is SGDLS and CDR2 is YYNGEE. The CDR3 spans 17 residues. The V gene lost 2 bases and the J gene lost 3 bases, with 18 bases spanning the gap. The CDR3 sequence: CASSVGPQGSSNQPQHF. The CDR3 DNA sequence: TGTGCCAGCAGCGTGGGACCTCAGGGGTCCTCCAATCAGCCCCAGCATTTT.

The J gene is TRBJ2-5, the V gene TRBV2; D not resolved. V was cut by 6 bases and J by 5 bases, with 19 bases left in between. This CDR3 spans 15 amino acids. CDR1 is SNHLY and CDR2 is FYNNEI in the germline V gene. CDR3 sequence reads: CASSALRAVGETQYF. The CDR3 DNA reads as TGTGCCAGCAGCGCCCTCCGAGCAGTAGGGGAGACCCAGTACTTC. Combining the CDR3 with reference TRBV2 and TRBJ2-5 gives the whole variable domain EPEVTQTPSHQVTQMGQEVILRCVPISNHLYFYWYRQILGQKVEFLVSFYNNEISEKSEIFDDQFSVERPDGSNFTLKIRSTKLEDSAMYFCASSALRAVGETQYFGPGTRLLVL.

The chain recombines TRBV12-5 with TRBJ2-5; D unclear. The ends were cut back, 7 bases at V and 2 bases at J, with 11 bases in the middle. This CDR3 has 13 residues. Per the germline V gene, CDR1 is LGHNT and CDR2 is FRNRAP. The CDR3 DNA is TGTGCTAGTGCCCCGGCAAATCAAGAGACCCAGTACTTC. Translating it yields CASAPANQETQYF.

The rearrangement joins TRBV18 to TRBJ1-2; 7 positions agree with TRBD1. The ends lost 6 bases at V and 8 bases at J; junction bases unmatched: 9. Germline V CDR1 and CDR2: KGHSH, LQKENI. The CDR3 runs to 13 residues. CDR3 amino acids: CASSRNRGDGYTF. CDR3 coding DNA: TGTGCCAGCTCCCGAAACAGGGGAGACGGCTACACCTTC.

The V gene is TRBV5-6, the J gene TRBJ2-7; D ambiguous. Trimming pared 4 bases from V and 0 bases from J, leaving 17 bases between. The CDR3 runs 16 residues. The germline V gene encodes CDR1 SGHDT and CDR2 YYEEEE. The CDR3 DNA follows: TGTGCCAGCAGCCGGCGAGGTGGCGGCCCCTCCTACGAGCAGTACTTC. It encodes CASSRRGGGPSYEQYF.

This clone was counted once. J is TRBJ2-2 and V is TRBV27; D remains ambiguous. The V gene lost 5 bases and the J gene lost 8 bases, with 6 bases spanning the gap. The CDR3 runs 11 residues. Germline V gene lookup returns CDR1 MNHEY and CDR2 SMNVEV (reference sequence). The CDR3 coding sequence is TGTGCCAGCAGTACCCAGGGGGAGCTGTTTTTT. It translates to CASSTQGELFF.

The chain combines TRBV27 with TRBJ1-1; possibly TRBD1 for D (5 bases). V shed 5 bases and J shed 3 bases, with 13 bases lying between them. The CDR3 has 14 amino acids. Per the germline V gene, CDR1 is MNHEY and CDR2 is SMNVEV (reference sequence). Written as DNA, the CDR3 is TGTGCCAGCAGTCCTCTCCGGGGGGACACTGAAGCTTTCTTT. Encoded protein: CASSPLRGDTEAFF.

This clone has just a few counts. V usage is TRBV28 and J usage is TRBJ2-1; D gene uncertain. V was clipped by 1 base and J by 5 bases, with 3 bases between them. This CDR3 is built from 12 residues. Germline V lookup: CDR1 MDHEN, CDR2 SYDVKM. CDR3: CASSLFDNEQFF. The CDR3 DNA reads TGTGCCAGCAGTTTATTTGACAATGAGCAGTTCTTC.

V gene TRBV4-3 combines with J gene TRBJ2-7; a possible D gene is TRBD1 (6 bases). CDR1 is LGHNA and CDR2 is YSLEER in the germline V gene. There are 14 residues in the CDR3. V lost 0 bases to trimming and J lost 4 bases, with 10 bases between them. CDR3 nucleotides: TGCGCCAGCAGCCAAGAAACTGACAGGTACGAGCAGTACTTC. Protein: CASSQETDRYEQYF.

This clone occurred a few times. This CDR3 is also generated by other DNA sequences in the sample. The chain links TRBV20-1 to TRBJ1-2, with D unresolved. CDR1 is DFQATT and CDR2 is SNEGSKA in the germline V gene (reference sequence). Trimming cost V 3 bases and J 7 bases, with 3 bases left between them. This CDR3 has 9 residues. The CDR3 here is CSASRGYTF. In DNA form, the CDR3 reads TGCAGTGCTAGCCGTGGCTACACCTTC.